Given below is one T cell receptor (beta chain) in context. Its antigen is not identified. 5'RACE primed at constant segments yielded TCR alpha and TCR beta cDNA libraries bearing sample barcodes and UMIs. TCRdb itself ran the 5' RACE reads through MiXCR, one entry per CDR3 protein. The data show approximately 580,000 distinct CDR3 sequences, roughly 22% seen once. Germline loops: CDR1 LGHNA, CDR2 YNFKEQ. V dropped 0 bases and J dropped 2 bases, with 11 bases sitting between them. The CDR3 contains 16 residues. The sample comes from a study of T-cell memory formation after mild COVID-19. Study-level results: Mostly located in CM and EM were contracting CD4+ clones, with contracting CD8+ clones located in EMRA.

The chain combines TRBV4-2 with TRBJ2-1; D gene unclear. The sequencing input was PBMCs or a T cell subset sorted from them (not recorded which). This TCR was recovered from an adult woman who had mild COVID-19 (a few samples of this study predate the infection). Cell type and time point are not known. The CDR3 loop is CASSQEWRVTYNEQFF. CDR3 nucleotide sequence: TGTGCCAGCAGCCAAGAGTGGAGAGTGACCTACAATGAGCAGTTCTTC.